This T cell receptor beta chain stems from a study of blood T cell repertoires in COVID-19. Some clones are missing from TCRdb's copy, which holds only in-frame ones; the method was immunoSEQ multiplex PCR. Of 200,000 to 300,000 clones in the sample, around 87% were seen once. A Seattle source enrolled patients during active infection and followed them longitudinally. The germline gives CDR1 SGHTA, CDR2 FQGNSA. The CDR3 is made up of 16 amino acids. V lost 4 bases and J lost 4; bases outside the gene matches: 8. This receptor was obtained from a woman in her fifties or sixties with COVID-19, enrolled during active disease. The chain employs TRBV7-2 and TRBJ1-3; 9 nucleotides match TRBD1. Sequencing input: peripheral blood. CDR3: CASSSPQGASGNTIYF. In DNA, the CDR3 is TGTGCCAGCAGCTCCCCACAGGGGGCCTCGGGAAACACCATATATTTT.